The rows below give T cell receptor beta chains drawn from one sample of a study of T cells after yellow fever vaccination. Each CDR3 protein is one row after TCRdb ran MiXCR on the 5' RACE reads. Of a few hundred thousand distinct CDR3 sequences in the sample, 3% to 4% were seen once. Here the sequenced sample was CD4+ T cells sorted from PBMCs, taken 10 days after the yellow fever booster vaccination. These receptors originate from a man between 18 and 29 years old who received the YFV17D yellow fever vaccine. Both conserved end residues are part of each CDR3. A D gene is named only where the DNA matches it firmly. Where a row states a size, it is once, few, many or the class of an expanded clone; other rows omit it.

CDR3 DNA: TGTGCCAGCAGTTCGGGGACATTACTAGCCAAAAACATTCAGTACTTC
CDR3 protein: CASSSGTLLAKNIQYF
CDR3 length: 16
J gene: TRBJ2-4
clone size: few
D gene: -
V gene: TRBV28

CDR3 DNA: TGTGCCAGCAGCTTAACGTTCCTAGCGGGGCCCGCGGATACGCAGTATTTT
CDR3 protein: CASSLTFLAGPADTQYF
CDR3 length: 17
J gene: TRBJ2-3
clone size: few
D gene: TRBD2
V gene: TRBV7-3

CDR3 DNA: TGTGCCAGCAGCTCCTTTAGCTTAGGTGGCTACACCTTC
CDR3 protein: CASSSFSLGGYTF
CDR3 length: 13
J gene: TRBJ1-2
clone size: many
D gene: -
V gene: TRBV7-9

CDR3 DNA: TGTGCCAGCAGCTTCAGGGGAGGGGAGCTGTTTTTT
CDR3 protein: CASSFRGGELFF
CDR3 length: 12
J gene: TRBJ2-2
clone size: few
D gene: -
V gene: TRBV7-9

CDR3 DNA: TGCAGTGCTGGACAGGGGGAAAACATTCAGTACTTC
CDR3 protein: CSAGQGENIQYF
CDR3 length: 12
J gene: TRBJ2-4
clone size: many
D gene: TRBD1
V gene: TRBV20-1

CDR3 DNA: TGTGCCAGCAACCCCATGGGGCACAGCAATCAGCCCCAGCATTTT
CDR3 protein: CASNPMGHSNQPQHF
CDR3 length: 15
J gene: TRBJ1-5
clone size: many
D gene: -
V gene: TRBV12-3/TRBV12-4

CDR3 DNA: TGTGCCAGCAGTAAACTTGTTGGGGGGCAAACCGGGGAGCTGTTTTTT
CDR3 protein: CASSKLVGGQTGELFF
CDR3 length: 16
J gene: TRBJ2-2
clone size: many
D gene: -
V gene: TRBV7-7

CDR3 DNA: TGTGCCAGCAGTTTAGGAACAGGGGGAAGGACTGAAGCTTTCTTT
CDR3 protein: CASSLGTGGRTEAFF
CDR3 length: 15
J gene: TRBJ1-1
clone size: few
D gene: TRBD1
V gene: TRBV28

CDR3 DNA: TGTGCCAGCAGTGACTACGGGAGCACTGAAGCTTTCTTT
CDR3 protein: CASSDYGSTEAFF
CDR3 length: 13
J gene: TRBJ1-1
clone size: many
D gene: -
V gene: TRBV6-4

CDR3 DNA: TGTGCCAGCAGCCCGACGGACCAGCGACTAGCGGGGGAAGAGACCCAGTACTTC
CDR3 protein: CASSPTDQRLAGEETQYF
CDR3 length: 18
J gene: TRBJ2-5
clone size: many
D gene: TRBD2
V gene: TRBV3-1

CDR3 DNA: TGCGCCAGCAGCCAAGGCACAGGGGGAGATGAAAAACTGTTTTTT
CDR3 protein: CASSQGTGGDEKLFF
CDR3 length: 15
J gene: TRBJ1-4
clone size: few
D gene: TRBD1
V gene: TRBV4-3

CDR3 DNA: TGTGCCAGCAGCTCGGGACGAGAGAGGGATACGCAGTATTTT
CDR3 protein: CASSSGRERDTQYF
CDR3 length: 14
J gene: TRBJ2-3
clone size: -
D gene: -
V gene: TRBV7-9

CDR3 DNA: TGCGCCAGCAGCCAAGTACCCCTGGGCCCTCCTGAAGATACGCAGTATTTT
CDR3 protein: CASSQVPLGPPEDTQYF
CDR3 length: 17
J gene: TRBJ2-3
clone size: -
D gene: -
V gene: TRBV4-3

CDR3 DNA: TGTGCCAGCAGTTCGGGGACAGGGTATGGGGAGCAGTTCTTC
CDR3 protein: CASSSGTGYGEQFF
CDR3 length: 14
J gene: TRBJ2-1
clone size: many
D gene: TRBD1
V gene: TRBV7-2

CDR3 DNA: TGTGCCAGCAGCGCCGGGACTAGAGCCACAGATACGCAGTATTTT
CDR3 protein: CASSAGTRATDTQYF
CDR3 length: 15
J gene: TRBJ2-3
clone size: many
D gene: TRBD2
V gene: TRBV2

CDR3 DNA: TGTGCCAGCAGTTACCAGGGGGCTGCGACTGAAGCTTTCTTT
CDR3 protein: CASSYQGAATEAFF
CDR3 length: 14
J gene: TRBJ1-1
clone size: few
D gene: TRBD1
V gene: TRBV6-2/TRBV6-3

CDR3 DNA: TGTGCCAGCAGCCCGCACCGAGCGGGCAGCACAGATACGCAGTATTTT
CDR3 protein: CASSPHRAGSTDTQYF
CDR3 length: 16
J gene: TRBJ2-3
clone size: -
D gene: -
V gene: TRBV7-2

CDR3 DNA: TGCAGTGCTAGTGGAGGGAGCAATCAGCCCCAGCATTTT
CDR3 protein: CSASGGSNQPQHF
CDR3 length: 13
J gene: TRBJ1-5
clone size: -
D gene: -
V gene: TRBV20-1

CDR3 DNA: TGTGCCAGCAGTTACGCAGGGAGCTCTGGGGCCAACGTCCTGACTTTC
CDR3 protein: CASSYAGSSGANVLTF
CDR3 length: 16
J gene: TRBJ2-6
clone size: few
D gene: -
V gene: TRBV6-5

CDR3 DNA: TGTGCCAGCAGTGAATTGGCGGAGTCCTACGAGCAGTACTTC
CDR3 protein: CASSELAESYEQYF
CDR3 length: 14
J gene: TRBJ2-7
clone size: few
D gene: -
V gene: TRBV25-1

CDR3 DNA: TGTGCCAGCTCACCGTCGGGGCGGGGGCCTCAAGATACGCAGTATTTT
CDR3 protein: CASSPSGRGPQDTQYF
CDR3 length: 16
J gene: TRBJ2-3
clone size: many
D gene: -
V gene: TRBV18

CDR3 DNA: TGTGCCAGCAGTTTGAACAGTGGCGGAAGGACTGAAGCTTTCTTT
CDR3 protein: CASSLNSGGRTEAFF
CDR3 length: 15
J gene: TRBJ1-1
clone size: few
D gene: -
V gene: TRBV27

CDR3 DNA: TGTGCCATCAGGGGCCGTTGGGGAGCTTTCTTT
CDR3 protein: CAIRGRWGAFF
CDR3 length: 11
J gene: TRBJ1-1
clone size: many
D gene: -
V gene: TRBV28

CDR3 DNA: TGCGCCAGCAGCCAAGTAGCCCGGCGCGGCTACACCTTC
CDR3 protein: CASSQVARRGYTF
CDR3 length: 13
J gene: TRBJ1-2
clone size: many
D gene: -
V gene: TRBV4-1

CDR3 DNA: TGCGCCAGCAGTTCCAACAGGGCAACCTACGAGCAGTACTTC
CDR3 protein: CASSSNRATYEQYF
CDR3 length: 14
J gene: TRBJ2-7
clone size: many
D gene: -
V gene: TRBV4-3

CDR3 DNA: TGTGCCAGCAGTCCTATAGCGTTCGATGAGCAGTACTTC
CDR3 protein: CASSPIAFDEQYF
CDR3 length: 13
J gene: TRBJ2-7
clone size: many
D gene: -
V gene: TRBV12-3/TRBV12-4

CDR3 DNA: TGCGCCAGCAGCCAGGGCCCCGGCAGGGTCGGATCACCCCTCCACTTT
CDR3 protein: CASSQGPGRVGSPLHF
CDR3 length: 16
J gene: TRBJ1-6
clone size: few
D gene: -
V gene: TRBV4-1

CDR3 DNA: TGTGCCAGCAGGGGGCAGGACACCGGGGAGCTGTTTTTT
CDR3 protein: CASRGQDTGELFF
CDR3 length: 13
J gene: TRBJ2-2
clone size: many
D gene: -
V gene: TRBV12-3/TRBV12-4

CDR3 DNA: TGTGCCAGCAGCCGGACAGGGAAGCCTGCCCTCCACTTT
CDR3 protein: CASSRTGKPALHF
CDR3 length: 13
J gene: TRBJ1-6
clone size: few
D gene: TRBD1
V gene: TRBV7-9

CDR3 DNA: TGTGCCAGCAGTGAAGCGGGACAGCCAAGTTCACCCCTCCACTTT
CDR3 protein: CASSEAGQPSSPLHF
CDR3 length: 15
J gene: TRBJ1-6
clone size: many
D gene: TRBD1
V gene: TRBV25-1

CDR3 DNA: TGTGCCAGCAACCAAGTCAGCGACACAGATACGCAGTATTTT
CDR3 protein: CASNQVSDTDTQYF
CDR3 length: 14
J gene: TRBJ2-3
clone size: few
D gene: -
V gene: TRBV4-2

CDR3 DNA: TGTGCCAGCGCGGACAGCCTTAACTATGGCTACACCTTC
CDR3 protein: CASADSLNYGYTF
CDR3 length: 13
J gene: TRBJ1-2
clone size: -
D gene: -
V gene: TRBV18

CDR3 DNA: TGTGCCAGCAGCGCGCCTCGGAGCACAGATACGCAGTATTTT
CDR3 protein: CASSAPRSTDTQYF
CDR3 length: 14
J gene: TRBJ2-3
clone size: -
D gene: -
V gene: TRBV5-4

CDR3 DNA: TGTGCCAGTCACAGAGGCGGAACAACTAATGAAAAACTGTTTTTT
CDR3 protein: CASHRGGTTNEKLFF
CDR3 length: 15
J gene: TRBJ1-4
clone size: -
D gene: -
V gene: TRBV19

CDR3 DNA: TGCGCCAGCAGCTCCGGACTAGCGGGGAGCTCCTACAATGAGCAGTTCTTC
CDR3 protein: CASSSGLAGSSYNEQFF
CDR3 length: 17
J gene: TRBJ2-1
clone size: many
D gene: TRBD2
V gene: TRBV5-1

CDR3 DNA: TGTGCCAGCAGTTTGGGGGGGGTGGGCTACACCTTC
CDR3 protein: CASSLGGVGYTF
CDR3 length: 12
J gene: TRBJ1-2
clone size: -
D gene: -
V gene: TRBV12-3/TRBV12-4

CDR3 DNA: TGTGCCAGCAAACTAGCGGGAGGCACAGATACGCAGTATTTT
CDR3 protein: CASKLAGGTDTQYF
CDR3 length: 14
J gene: TRBJ2-3
clone size: many
D gene: TRBD2
V gene: TRBV7-2

CDR3 DNA: TGCAGTGCTAGAGTTCGGACAGGGCCTAACTACGAGACCCAGTACTTC
CDR3 protein: CSARVRTGPNYETQYF
CDR3 length: 16
J gene: TRBJ2-5
clone size: few
D gene: TRBD1
V gene: TRBV20-1

CDR3 DNA: TGCGCCAGCAGCCCGGCCGGGACAGGACCCCAAGAGACCCAGTACTTC
CDR3 protein: CASSPAGTGPQETQYF
CDR3 length: 16
J gene: TRBJ2-5
clone size: few
D gene: TRBD1
V gene: TRBV5-1